This T cell receptor (beta chain) was sequenced for a study of tumor-infiltrating lymphocytes in primary liver carcinoma. In the study overall: The study enrolled male and female patients aged 30 to 69 years.

With roughly 0.5 ug total RNA as template and a constant-region primer, TCR beta cDNA was made. Libraries covering TCR beta were generated through three nested multiplex PCR rounds (using a slightly modified ARM-PCR). Forward primers for TRBV1-TRBV30 and a C-beta reverse primer served the first two PCR rounds, at around 9 cycles each. TCRdb reprocessed the multiplex PCR reads with MiXCR, giving one entry per CDR3 protein. The top ten hold over 7% of the sample, which has some 120,000 distinct CDR3 sequences, 50% to 70% seen once. RNA and DNA were co-extracted from approximately 20-30 mg of unsorted bulk tissue. Whole-study results and caveats: Tumor region pairs showed greater overlap than either tumor-adjacent or tumor-blood pairs did. Blood trailed tumors significantly in top-250-clone fraction (p = 0.039). Representation across all five tumor regions was limited to only about 8-25% of top clones.

Of note for this clonotype: Its antigen is unknown. Mismatch with germline at one junction end may stem from a read error.

CDR1 and CDR2 (germline): SGHAT, FQDESV (reference sequence). The CDR3 is 14 residues long. This chain joins TRBV11-1 and TRBJ2-3; 7 bases align to TRBD2. Sequences were obtained from liver tumor tissue from sampling region 1. Subset in this sample: tumor region T1, superior pole. This receptor was identified in a woman aged 55-70 years with primary liver carcinoma and hepatitis B virus infection. This chain's CDR3 is CSSSLRQRAGESHF. The DNA of the CDR3 is TGTTCCAGCAGTTTAAGGCAACGTGCGGGAGAGTCCCACTTT.